This T cell receptor (beta chain) was obtained from a study of cytomegalovirus exposure and HLA in healthy donors. Looking at the study overall: Of roughly 400 genotyped donors, around 80% grouped in the Caucasian-associated ancestry cluster. General study points: The classifier was said to identify cytomegalovirus status with high specificity and sensitivity. Cytomegalovirus association was listed for 164 TCR beta chains. Later work found that TCR association rates differed between HLA loci; DRB1 had the most and HLA-C the fewest.

PCR was performed using 60 Vbeta and 13 Jbeta primers. The method was immunoSEQ multiplex PCR; TCRdb's version includes in-frame clones alone and lacks a portion of them. Of 200,000 to 250,000 clones detected, roughly 88% appear once; the ten largest clones hold 0.71%. Concerning this clone: The antigen is not known.

The CDR3 covers 18 residues. Germline V gives CDR1 ENHRY, CDR2 SYGVKD. The V gene end was trimmed by 4 bases and the J gene end by 4 bases; junction bases not matched to a gene: 15. This receptor was taken from a boy between 2 and 10 years old in good health and CMV-seronegative. This chain joins TRBV10-3 and TRBJ1-5; TRBD1 aligns across 8 bases. The source material was PBMCs. The CDR3 sequence is CAISVHPSQGALNQPQHF. In DNA, the CDR3 is TGTGCCATCAGTGTCCACCCATCTCAGGGGGCGCTGAATCAGCCCCAGCATTTT.